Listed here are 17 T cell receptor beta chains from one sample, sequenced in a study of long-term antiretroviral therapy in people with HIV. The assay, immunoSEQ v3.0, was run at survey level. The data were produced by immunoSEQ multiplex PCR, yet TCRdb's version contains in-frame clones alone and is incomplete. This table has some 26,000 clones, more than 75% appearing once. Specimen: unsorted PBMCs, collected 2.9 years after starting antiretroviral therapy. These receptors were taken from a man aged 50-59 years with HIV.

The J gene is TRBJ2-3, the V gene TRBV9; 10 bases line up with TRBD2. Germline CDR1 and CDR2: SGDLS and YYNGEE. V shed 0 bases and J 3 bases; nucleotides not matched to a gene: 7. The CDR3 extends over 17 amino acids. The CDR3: CASSVAVAGGLTDTQYF. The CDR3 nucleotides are TGTGCCAGCAGCGTAGCTGTAGCGGGGGGATTAACAGATACGCAGTATTTT.

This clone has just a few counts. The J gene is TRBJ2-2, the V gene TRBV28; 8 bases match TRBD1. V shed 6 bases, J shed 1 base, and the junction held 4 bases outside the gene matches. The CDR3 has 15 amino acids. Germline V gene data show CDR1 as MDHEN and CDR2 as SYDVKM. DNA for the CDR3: TGTGCCAGCAGCTCCGGGACAGGGAACACCGGGGAGCTGTTTTTT. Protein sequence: CASSSGTGNTGELFF.

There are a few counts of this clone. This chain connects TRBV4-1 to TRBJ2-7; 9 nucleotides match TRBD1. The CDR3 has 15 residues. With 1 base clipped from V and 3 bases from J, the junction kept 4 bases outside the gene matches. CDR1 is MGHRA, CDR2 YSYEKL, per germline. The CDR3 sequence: CASSQARDRVYEQYF. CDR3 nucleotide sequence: TGCGCCAGCAGCCAAGCCCGGGACAGGGTCTACGAGCAGTACTTC.

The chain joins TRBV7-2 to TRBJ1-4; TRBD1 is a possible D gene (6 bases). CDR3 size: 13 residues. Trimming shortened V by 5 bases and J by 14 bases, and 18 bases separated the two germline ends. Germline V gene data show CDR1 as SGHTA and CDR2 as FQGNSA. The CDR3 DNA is TGTGCCAGCAGCCCCGTGTTCGGGGGCAGGCTGTTTTTT. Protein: CASSPVFGGRLFF.

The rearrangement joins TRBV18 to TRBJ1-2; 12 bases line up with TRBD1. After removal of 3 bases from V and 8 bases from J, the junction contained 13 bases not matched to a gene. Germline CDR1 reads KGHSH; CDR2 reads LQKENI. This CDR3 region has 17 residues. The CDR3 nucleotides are TGTGCCAGCTCACCGTCCGCCCCCGGGACAGGGGGCGAAGGCTACACCTTC. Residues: CASSPSAPGTGGEGYTF. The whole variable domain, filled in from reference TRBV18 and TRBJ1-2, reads NAGVMQNPRHLVRRRGQEARLRCSPMKGHSHVYWYRQLPEEGLKFMVYLQKENIIDESGMPKERFSAEFPKEGPSILRIQQVVRGDSAAYFCASSPSAPGTGGEGYTFGSGTRLTVV.

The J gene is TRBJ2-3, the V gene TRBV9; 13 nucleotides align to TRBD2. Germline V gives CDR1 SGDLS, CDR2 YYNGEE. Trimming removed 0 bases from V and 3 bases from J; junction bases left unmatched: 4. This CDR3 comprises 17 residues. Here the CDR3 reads CASSVGAGLAGTDTQYF. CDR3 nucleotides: TGTGCCAGCAGCGTAGGAGCGGGACTAGCGGGGACAGATACGCAGTATTTT.

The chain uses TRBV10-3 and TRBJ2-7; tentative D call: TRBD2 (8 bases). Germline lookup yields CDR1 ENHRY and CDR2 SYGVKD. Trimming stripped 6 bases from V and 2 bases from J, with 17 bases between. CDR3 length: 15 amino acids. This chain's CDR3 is CAISGGEGATYEQYF. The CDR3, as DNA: TGTGCCATCAGCGGGGGGGAGGGGGCAACCTACGAGCAGTACTTC.

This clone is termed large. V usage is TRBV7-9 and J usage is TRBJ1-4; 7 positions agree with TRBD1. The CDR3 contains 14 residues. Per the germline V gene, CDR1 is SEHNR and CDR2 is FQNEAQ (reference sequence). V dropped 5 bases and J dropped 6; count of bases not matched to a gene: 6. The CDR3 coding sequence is TGTGCCAGCAGCACCCCGGGACAGCATGAAAAACTGTTTTTT. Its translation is CASSTPGQHEKLFF. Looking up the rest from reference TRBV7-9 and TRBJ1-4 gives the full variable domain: DTGVSQNPRHKITKRGQNVTFRCDPISEHNRLYWYRQTLGQGPEFLTYFQNEAQLEKSRLLSDRFSAERPKGSFSTLEIQRTEQGDSAMYLCASSTPGQHEKLFFGSGTQLSVL.

As DNA, the CDR3 is TGTGCCAGTAGTATGAAAGGATTTTATAATTCACCCCTCCACTTT. This sequence encodes CASSMKGFYNSPLHF. This rearrangement joins TRBV19 to TRBJ1-6; the D is unclear. V was trimmed by 3 bases and J by 4 bases, leaving 10 bases between them. Germline loops: CDR1 LNHDA, CDR2 SQIVND (reference sequence). The CDR3 covers 15 residues.

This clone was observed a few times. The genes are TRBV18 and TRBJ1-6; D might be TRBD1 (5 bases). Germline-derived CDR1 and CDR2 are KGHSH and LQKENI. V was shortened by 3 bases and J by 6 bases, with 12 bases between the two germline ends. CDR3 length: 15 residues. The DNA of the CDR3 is TGTGCCAGCTCACCGGGGCTCGGGGCTAATTCACCCCTCCACTTT. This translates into CASSPGLGANSPLHF.

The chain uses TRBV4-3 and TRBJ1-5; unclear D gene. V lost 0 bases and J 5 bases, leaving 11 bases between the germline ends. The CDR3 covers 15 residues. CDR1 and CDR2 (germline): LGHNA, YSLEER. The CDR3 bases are TGCGCCAGCAGCCAAGATTATACCGTGTATCAGCCCCAGCATTTT. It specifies CASSQDYTVYQPQHF.

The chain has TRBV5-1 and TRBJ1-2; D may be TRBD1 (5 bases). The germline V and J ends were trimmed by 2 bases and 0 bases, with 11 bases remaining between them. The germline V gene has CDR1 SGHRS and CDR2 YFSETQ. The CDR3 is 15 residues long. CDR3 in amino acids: CASSFVQGTNYGYTF. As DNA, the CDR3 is TGCGCCAGCAGCTTTGTGCAGGGAACTAACTATGGCTACACCTTC.

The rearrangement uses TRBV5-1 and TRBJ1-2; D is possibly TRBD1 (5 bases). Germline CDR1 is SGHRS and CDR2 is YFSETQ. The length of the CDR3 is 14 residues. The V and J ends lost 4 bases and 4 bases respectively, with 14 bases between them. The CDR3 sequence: CASSGTDGPYGYTF. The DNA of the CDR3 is TGCGCCAGCAGCGGGACGGACGGACCCTATGGCTACACCTTC.

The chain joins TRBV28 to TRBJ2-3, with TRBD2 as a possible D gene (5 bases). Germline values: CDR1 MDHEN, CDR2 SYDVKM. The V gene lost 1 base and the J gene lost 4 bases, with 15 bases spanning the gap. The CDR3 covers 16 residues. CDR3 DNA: TGTGCCAGCAGTTTATCGCAGGTCCTGGAGGCAGATACGCAGTATTTT. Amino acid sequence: CASSLSQVLEADTQYF.

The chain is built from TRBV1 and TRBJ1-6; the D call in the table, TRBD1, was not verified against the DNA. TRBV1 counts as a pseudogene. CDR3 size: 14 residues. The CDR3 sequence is CTSRPGQGNSPLHF. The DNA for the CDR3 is TGCACCAGCAGGCCGGGACAGGGAAATTCACCCCTCCACTTT.

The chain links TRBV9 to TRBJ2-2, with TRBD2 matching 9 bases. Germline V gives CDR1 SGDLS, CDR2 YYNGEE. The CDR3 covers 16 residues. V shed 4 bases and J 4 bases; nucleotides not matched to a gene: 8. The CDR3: CASSLGLAHPTGELFF. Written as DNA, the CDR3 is TGTGCCAGCAGCCTCGGACTAGCGCATCCCACCGGGGAGCTGTTTTTT.

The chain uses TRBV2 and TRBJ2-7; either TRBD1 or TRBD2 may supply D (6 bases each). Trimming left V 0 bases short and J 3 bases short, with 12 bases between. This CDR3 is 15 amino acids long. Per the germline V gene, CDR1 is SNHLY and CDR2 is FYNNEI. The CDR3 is CASSEAGGRVYEQYF. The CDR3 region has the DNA TGTGCCAGCAGTGAAGCGGGGGGCAGAGTCTACGAGCAGTACTTC.